This entry is about one T cell receptor (beta chain). The target antigen is unknown. 5'RACE with constant-segment primers built TCRalpha and TCRbeta cDNA libraries with UMIs. MiXCR, applied by TCRdb to the 5' RACE reads, yields one record per CDR3 protein. This table holds 200,000 to 300,000 distinct CDR3 sequences, 16% found once. The source of the sample is a study of T-cell memory formation after mild COVID-19. Study background: Across donors, TCR clusters were largely donor specific. Study-wide results and limits: Chiefly within CM and EM were the contracting CD4+ clones; CD8+ ones were within EMRA. In pre-infection memory, a portion of responding clones appeared, which suggested that cross-reactive memory joined.

The CDR3 totals 16 residues. The germline V and J ends were trimmed by 5 bases and 2 bases, with 15 bases remaining between them. Germline CDR1 reads LNHDA; CDR2 reads SQIVND (reference sequence). The clonotype was recovered from a man aged 18 to 35 who had mild COVID-19 (a few samples of this study predate the infection). Cell type and time point are not known. Input material: PBMCs or a T cell subset sorted from them (not recorded which). V is TRBV19 and J is TRBJ2-2; D is unclear. As DNA, the CDR3 is TGTGCCAGTAGTCCCAGGACCTGGGGTAACACCGGGGAGCTGTTTTTT. It encodes CASSPRTWGNTGELFF.